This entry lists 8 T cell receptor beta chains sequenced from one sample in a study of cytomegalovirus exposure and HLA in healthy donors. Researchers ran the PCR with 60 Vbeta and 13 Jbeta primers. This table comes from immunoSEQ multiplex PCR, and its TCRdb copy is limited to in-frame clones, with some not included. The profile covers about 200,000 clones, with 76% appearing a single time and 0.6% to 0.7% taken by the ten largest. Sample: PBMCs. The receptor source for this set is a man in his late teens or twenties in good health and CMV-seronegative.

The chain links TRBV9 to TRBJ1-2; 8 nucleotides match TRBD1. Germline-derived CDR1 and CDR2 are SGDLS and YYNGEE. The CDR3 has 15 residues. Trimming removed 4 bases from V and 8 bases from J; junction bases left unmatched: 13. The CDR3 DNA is TGTGCCAGCAGCATTTCCGGGACAGGTCTGGAGGGCTACACCTTC. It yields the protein CASSISGTGLEGYTF.

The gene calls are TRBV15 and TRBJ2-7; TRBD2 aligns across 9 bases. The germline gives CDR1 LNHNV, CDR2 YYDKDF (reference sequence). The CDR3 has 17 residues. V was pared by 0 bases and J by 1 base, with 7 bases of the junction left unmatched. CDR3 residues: CATSRDQVAGASYEQYF. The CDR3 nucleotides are TGTGCCACCAGCAGAGATCAGGTAGCGGGAGCTTCCTACGAGCAGTACTTC.

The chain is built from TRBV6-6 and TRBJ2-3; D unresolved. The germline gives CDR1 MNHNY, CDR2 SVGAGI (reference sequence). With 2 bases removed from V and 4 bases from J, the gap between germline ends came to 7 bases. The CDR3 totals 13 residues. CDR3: CASSYSSPDTQYF. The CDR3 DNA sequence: TGTGCCAGCAGTTACAGTAGTCCAGATACGCAGTATTTT.

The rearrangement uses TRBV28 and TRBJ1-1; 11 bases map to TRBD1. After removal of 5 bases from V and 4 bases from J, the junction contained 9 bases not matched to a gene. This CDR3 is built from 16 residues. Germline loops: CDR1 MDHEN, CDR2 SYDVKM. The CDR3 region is CASSPRPGTGGTEAFF. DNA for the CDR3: TGTGCCAGCAGTCCGAGACCCGGGACAGGGGGCACTGAAGCTTTCTTT.

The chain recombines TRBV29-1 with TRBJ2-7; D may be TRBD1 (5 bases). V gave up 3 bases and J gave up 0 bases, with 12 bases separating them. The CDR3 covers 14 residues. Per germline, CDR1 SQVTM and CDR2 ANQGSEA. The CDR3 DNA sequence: TGCAGCGTTGACCTGGCAGGGCCCTCCTACGAGCAGTACTTC. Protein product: CSVDLAGPSYEQYF.

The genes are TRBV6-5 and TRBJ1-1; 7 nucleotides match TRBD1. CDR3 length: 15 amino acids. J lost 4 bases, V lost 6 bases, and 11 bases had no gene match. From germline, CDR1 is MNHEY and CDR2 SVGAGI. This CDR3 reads CASRGDRARVTEAFF. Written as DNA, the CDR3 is TGTGCCAGCAGGGGAGACAGGGCCCGAGTCACTGAAGCTTTCTTT.

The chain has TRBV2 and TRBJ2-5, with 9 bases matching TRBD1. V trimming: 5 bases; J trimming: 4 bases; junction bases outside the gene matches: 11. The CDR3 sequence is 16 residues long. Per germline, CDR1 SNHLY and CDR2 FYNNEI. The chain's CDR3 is CASSPGAGQGRETQYF. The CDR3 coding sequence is TGTGCCAGCAGTCCTGGGGCGGGACAGGGTCGAGAGACCCAGTACTTC.

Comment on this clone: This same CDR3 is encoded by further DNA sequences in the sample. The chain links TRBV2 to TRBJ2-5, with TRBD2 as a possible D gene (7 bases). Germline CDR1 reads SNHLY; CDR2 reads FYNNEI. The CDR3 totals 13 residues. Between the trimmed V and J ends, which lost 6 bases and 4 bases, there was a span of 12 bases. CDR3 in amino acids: CASRGGVGETQYF. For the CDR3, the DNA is TGTGCCAGCAGAGGGGGGGTAGGAGAGACCCAGTACTTC.